This T cell receptor (beta chain) was captured in a study of cytomegalovirus exposure and HLA in healthy donors. Primers for the PCR totalled 60 Vbeta and 13 Jbeta. Clones were sequenced by immunoSEQ multiplex PCR, and TCRdb holds only the in-frame ones, with some missing. The sample has 150,000 to 200,000 clones, around 83% seen once. Deletions cut 0 bases from V and 4 bases from J, with 6 bases between. The germline gives CDR1 LNHDA, CDR2 SQIVND (reference sequence). CDR3 length: 13 amino acids. The sample comprised PBMCs. V is TRBV19 and J is TRBJ1-2, with no clear D. This receptor was obtained from a man in his late teens or twenties in good health and CMV-seropositive. CDR3 region: CASSIEQSYGYTF. The DNA of the CDR3 is TGTGCCAGTAGTATAGAACAGAGCTATGGCTACACCTTC.